These T cell receptor beta chains were read from a single sample in a study of T cell repertoires in cytomegalovirus infection. These receptors are not linked to any known antigen. Each CDR3 protein gets one entry after TCRdb re-called the reads with MiXCR. Found here are roughly 920,000 distinct CDR3 sequences, 31% of them singletons; the top ten hold about an eighth. The specimen comprised cultured CD8+ T cells from PBMCs, sampled from culture after CMV antigen stimulation. All receptors come from a human donor in good health (CMV status not recorded). Some clones in this sample may be carry-over from other donors' samples. The CDR3 runs from the conserved cysteine through the conserved F or W. D genes are given only for firm matches. Expanded clones are given a class, and other clones once, few, many or no size at all.

few	TRBJ2-5	TRBD1	TRBV4-3	CASSQDRGRGETQYF	TGCGCCAGCAGCCAGGACAGGGGAAGGGGGGAGACCCAGTACTTC
few	TRBJ2-3	TRBD2	TRBV10-3	CAISRGTSGGGTDTQYF	TGTGCCATCAGTCGGGGGACTAGCGGGGGGGGCACAGATACGCAGTATTTT
-	TRBJ2-1	TRBD2	TRBV5-1	CASSLVGGDVEQFF	TGCGCCAGCAGCTTGGTCGGGGGGGACGTGGAGCAGTTCTTC
few	TRBJ2-5	-	TRBV6-1	CASSEGSQETQYF	TGTGCCAGCAGTGAAGGATCTCAAGAGACCCAGTACTTC
few	TRBJ2-3	-	TRBV19	CASSVSEDRRGDTQYF	TGTGCCAGTAGTGTATCCGAGGACAGGAGGGGAGATACGCAGTATTTT
-	TRBJ2-2	-	TRBV7-7	CASSLEHEGTGELFF	TGTGCTAGCAGCTTAGAACACGAAGGCACCGGGGAGCTGTTTTTT
many	TRBJ1-5	-	TRBV28	CASSDGTQVHQPQHF	TGTGCCAGCAGTGACGGGACGCAGGTTCATCAGCCCCAGCATTTT
few	TRBJ2-1	TRBD2	TRBV10-3	CAIQTSGGQSSYNEQFF	TGTGCCATCCAAACTAGCGGGGGGCAGAGCTCCTACAATGAGCAGTTCTTC
-	TRBJ2-1	TRBD2	TRBV6-2/TRBV6-3	CASRTSGVYNEQFF	TGTGCCAGCAGGACTAGCGGAGTCTACAATGAGCAGTTCTTC
few	TRBJ1-2	-	TRBV7-4	CASSLGTRALYGYTF	TGTGCCAGCAGTCTGGGGACAAGGGCCCTCTATGGCTACACCTTC
-	TRBJ2-3	TRBD2	TRBV4-1	CASSQDQTSGATDTQYF	TGCGCCAGCAGCCAAGATCAAACTAGCGGGGCCACAGATACGCAGTATTTT
-	TRBJ1-2	-	TRBV2	CASSESLRAVYGYTF	TGTGCCAGCAGTGAATCTCTCAGAGCTGTCTATGGCTACACCTTC
-	TRBJ1-3	TRBD1	TRBV2	CASSEAQGAVENTIYF	TGTGCCAGCAGTGAAGCGCAGGGGGCTGTCGAAAACACCATATATTTT